Sequencing of this TCR beta chain was carried out in a study of blood T cell repertoires in COVID-19 (dated by TCRdb to 2020 to 2021). Looking at the study overall: Samples covering the acute and convalescent phases of COVID-19 were provided by collaborators in the United States, Italy and Spain. The material from the prospective study consisted of cDNA or gDNA derived from T cells, B-cell-depleted T cells, or PBMCs. Subjects who had been exposed to COVID-19, were actively infected with it, or had recovered from it provided the deeply sampled blood TCRbeta repertoires that made up the dataset. Nearly every sample came with metadata listing a de-identified subject ID, COVID-19 status, age in years and sex. A freely available public database, intended as a resource for researchers studying the immune response to SARS-CoV-2, is where the repertoires were released. The samples were drawn from the first 160 participants of the ongoing ImmuneRACE study and from 1,254 subjects provided by 6 global collaborators. HLA class I and class II types, where available, came from metadata supplied by the sample provider rather than from assay-based typing.

Findings and caveats that apply to the study as a whole: The quantity of clinical and demographic metadata differed by source and by participant and was supplied without curation.

TCRbeta CDR3 regions were amplified from genomic DNA using the immunoSEQ Assay, a bias-controlled multiplex PCR. As for the authors' bioinformatics: The number of nucleated cells in each sample was estimated from the amplification of reference gene primers within the assay. To quantify the absolute abundance of each unique TCRbeta CDR3 rearrangement, sequence reads were collapsed and filtered. Productive Simpson clonality was computed per sample as the square root of Simpson's diversity index over productive rearrangements. This immuneACCESS table, as held by TCRdb, lists in-frame sequences with V and J called but not all clones. Of the missing ones, under half trace to an unresolved V gene in checked studies; the others have no known cause. That table supplies the V and J calls and clone size; D and trimming were determined from the DNA. This sample holds around 21,000 clones; 84% were observed only once. Clones ranked in the top ten supply around 3.2% of the sample.

The collaborating institutions used their own protocols to collect whole blood in K2EDTA tubes. For TCRbeta analysis, collaborator samples were shipped as frozen whole blood, as isolated PBMCs, or as DNA extracted from either sample type. Cut back by 1 base and 1 base, the V and J ends lie 8 bases apart. The CDR3, cysteine through phenylalanine, is 15 amino acids long. Only the CDR3 DNA stays, 45 bases, in frame from base 1. From a lookup of the germline V gene, CDR1 and CDR2 are SGHRS and YFSETQ. Concerning this clone itself: No antigen is known for it. No much larger clone is present one base from it, and per-base qualities are unavailable.

The clonotype comes from a man aged 35 to 55 with acute or convalescent COVID-19. Sequenced sample: peripheral blood. Recombination connected TRBV5-1 to TRBJ1-4; TRBD1 is a possible D gene, resting on 6 matching bases. Here the CDR3 is given as CASSLIQGTNEKLFF. The bases are TGCGCCAGCAGCTTGATACAGGGAACTAATGAAAAACTGTTTTTT. With the portions outside the CDR3 filled from the reference TRBV5-1 and TRBJ1-4 genes, the complete variable region becomes KAGVTQTPRYLIKTRGQQVTLSCSPISGHRSVSWYQQTPGQGLQFLFEYFSETQRNKGNFPGRFSGRQFSNSRSEMNVSTLELGDSALYLCASSLIQGTNEKLFFGSGTQLSVL.